This T cell receptor (beta chain) was sequenced during a study of prognosis after radiotherapy for stage I lung cancer. CDR1 is SQVTM, CDR2 ANQGSEA, per germline. Trimming cost V 3 bases and J 0 bases; bases outside gene matches: 10. This CDR3 spans 17 amino acids. Multiplex PCR, run in two rounds, amplified TCR beta CDR3 from genomic DNA. Primers specific to each TRBV and TRBJ gene were used in first-round PCR. TCRdb ran MiXCR on the multiplex PCR reads and lists one entry per CDR3 protein. The sample yields fewer than 25,000 distinct CDR3 sequences, about 40% seen once. This clonotype was recorded at least ten times. Node-negative disease was confirmed in all patients by CT and PET/CT, with no prior chemotherapy, radiotherapy or other malignancies.

The V and J genes are TRBV29-1 and TRBJ2-3; 9 bases match TRBD2. The TCR originated in a donor of 50 years or more with non-small cell lung cancer. The sequences come from PBMCs, collected before or after stereotactic body radiation therapy (not recorded which). This CDR3 is CSVDSQLLAGSTDTQYF. CDR3 nucleotides: TGCAGCGTTGATTCCCAGCTACTAGCGGGTAGCACAGATACGCAGTATTTT.